The 27 T cell receptor beta chains below were found in one sample sequenced in a study of graft-versus-host responses after intestinal transplantation (dated by TCRdb to the early 2020s). Intraepithelial and lamina propria lymphocytes were isolated from graft specimens using dithiothreitol, EDTA incubations and collagenase D digestion. Library preparation used the immunoSEQ multiplex PCR assay. Held by TCRdb, this immuneACCESS table contains in-frame sequences only and omits some clones. Under half of the omission traces to an unresolved V gene where checked; the cause of the rest is unknown. A total of about 9,600 clones appear in this sample, roughly 79% of them only once. The biggest ten clones account for 20% to 25% of the sample. The sample here was ileum tissue, taken nearly 480 days after intestinal transplantation. All receptors derive from a human patient who received an intestinal transplant, so some T cells may come from the graft donor.

J is TRBJ2-1 and V is TRBV10-3; D is undetermined. The V end was cut by 2 bases, the J end by 6 bases, with 8 bases between. CDR3 length equals 13 residues. CDR1 and CDR2 (germline): ENHRY, SYGVKD. CDR3 coding DNA: TGTGCCATCAGTGAGGGAACTACCAATGAGCAGTTCTTC. As protein: CAISEGTTNEQFF.

The chain employs TRBV5-1 and TRBJ2-2; D is unresolved. Germline CDR1 SGHRS, CDR2 YFSETQ. This CDR3 is 14 amino acids long. Trimming cost V 4 bases and J 6 bases, with 13 bases left between them. CDR3 amino acids: CASSGRPAAGELFF. CDR3 in DNA: TGCGCCAGCAGCGGAAGACCCGCGGCCGGGGAGCTGTTTTTT.

The genes are TRBV4-1 and TRBJ2-3; 9 bases agree with TRBD2. CDR3 length: 15 residues. Unmatched junction bases numbered 8, after V lost 3 bases and J lost 7 bases. The germline gives CDR1 MGHRA, CDR2 YSYEKL. CDR3 nucleotides: TGCGCCAGCAGCCAGGGGCGGGGGGGGTTAAATACGCAGTATTTT. Residues: CASSQGRGGLNTQYF.

J is TRBJ2-1 and V is TRBV7-8, with a weak D call TRBD2 (6 bases). The V end was cut by 1 base, the J end by 7 bases, with 8 bases between. This CDR3 is built from 13 residues. CDR1 SGHVS and CDR2 FQNEAQ come from the germline V gene. In DNA, the CDR3 is TGTGCCAGCAGCTTAGGGCTAGCGAATGAGCAGTTCTTC. Its translation is CASSLGLANEQFF.

The genes are TRBV7-3 and TRBJ1-6; no clear D gene. V was clipped by 5 bases and J by 6 bases, with 8 bases between them. This CDR3 is 13 amino acids long. Germline V gene lookup returns CDR1 SGHTA and CDR2 FQGTGA. CDR3 coding DNA: TGTGCCAGCAGCCTTTATATTAATTCACCCCTCCACTTT. It yields the protein CASSLYINSPLHF.

This clone was counted a single time. V and J are TRBV25-1 and TRBJ2-7, with D possibly matching TRBD1 (7 bases). Trimming took 7 bases from V and 2 from J, leaving 15 bases between them. Germline CDR1 is MGHDK and CDR2 is SYGVNS. The CDR3 consists of 14 residues. CDR3 nucleotide sequence: TGTGCCAGCACCACGACAGGGAGGCCCTACGAGCAGTACTTC. It yields the protein CASTTTGRPYEQYF.

This clone is classed as medium-sized. The V and J genes are TRBV15 and TRBJ2-3; D is unresolved. Germline assignment: CDR1 LNHNV and CDR2 YYDKDF (reference sequence). With 0 bases removed from V and 6 bases from J, the gap between germline ends came to 13 bases. This CDR3 contains 15 residues. CDR3 sequence: CATSRDGQSSDTQYF. DNA of the CDR3: TGTGCCACCAGCAGAGATGGTCAGTCATCGGATACGCAGTATTTT.

This clone was seen a handful of times. The chain has TRBV5-6 and TRBJ2-5; TRBD1 might be the D (5 bases). Trimming cost V 1 base and J 2 bases, with 18 bases left between them. The germline V gene has CDR1 SGHDT and CDR2 YYEEEE. The CDR3 runs 17 residues. CDR3 protein: CASSLSTGLRTQETQYF. CDR3 coding DNA: TGTGCCAGCAGCTTGAGTACAGGCCTTCGTACTCAAGAGACCCAGTACTTC.

As for this clone: Just one base apart from a much larger clone, this may be a read error. The CDR3 nucleotides are TGCAGCGTTGGGTTTCGGCCAGGGGGGGGCACCGGGGAGCTGTTTTTT. This codes for CSVGFRPGGGTGELFF. The chain is built from TRBV29-1 and TRBJ2-2; possibly TRBD1 or TRBD2 for D (7 bases each). There are 16 residues in the CDR3. V lost 4 bases and J lost 4, with 19 bases in between. Germline V CDR1 and CDR2: SQVTM, ANQGSEA.

The chain has TRBV9 and TRBJ1-3; D is possibly TRBD1 (6 bases). The germline V and J ends were trimmed by 3 bases and 7 bases, with 17 bases remaining between them. This CDR3 has 15 residues. Per germline, CDR1 SGDLS and CDR2 YYNGEE. The CDR3 loop reads CASSDSGQLGNTIYF. The CDR3 DNA reads as TGTGCCAGCAGCGACTCCGGACAGTTAGGCAACACCATATATTTT.

The chain links TRBV25-1 to TRBJ2-5, with D uncertain. The CDR3 length is 14 residues. Trimming stripped 4 bases from V and 2 bases from J, with 11 bases between. CDR1 and CDR2 from the germline V gene are MGHDK and SYGVNS. DNA of the CDR3: TGTGCCAGCAGTGCCCGGGCCGCACAAGAGACCCAGTACTTC. It translates to CASSARAAQETQYF.

This clone was seen a single time. The chain has TRBV27 and TRBJ2-3, with D hard to call. Germline values: CDR1 MNHEY, CDR2 SMNVEV (reference sequence). This CDR3 is built from 15 residues. Trimming shortened V by 5 bases and J by 0 bases, and 12 bases separated the two germline ends. The CDR3 sequence is CASSRLYTSTDTQYF. In DNA, the CDR3 is TGTGCCAGCAGTAGACTGTATACTAGCACAGATACGCAGTATTTT.

The chain links TRBV4-1 to TRBJ2-1; 8 bases line up with TRBD2. This CDR3 comprises 20 residues. The germline CDR1 and CDR2 sequences are MGHRA and YSYEKL. Unmatched junction bases numbered 17, after V lost 3 bases and J lost 1 base. The CDR3 region is CASSHPKESSGALSYNEQFF. For the CDR3, the DNA is TGCGCCAGCAGCCACCCTAAGGAGAGTAGCGGGGCGCTATCCTACAATGAGCAGTTCTTC.

The J gene is TRBJ1-4, the V gene TRBV2; D remains unclear. The CDR3 consists of 14 residues. Germline V gene lookup returns CDR1 SNHLY and CDR2 FYNNEI. The V end was cut by 6 bases, the J end by 1 base, with 9 bases between. The CDR3 nucleotides read TGTGCCAGCAGAACGAGGGTAACTAATGAAAAACTGTTTTTT. Its translation: CASRTRVTNEKLFF.

On this clone itself: Germline is not matched at one junction end, which may reflect a read error. This chain joins TRBV5-4 and TRBJ1-2, with D possibly matching TRBD1 (5 bases). The CDR3 length is 11 residues. Looked up from germline, CDR1 is SGHNT and CDR2 is YYREEE (reference sequence). The DNA of the CDR3 is TGTGCCAGCAGCTTGCGCGGGGCGCCGGCCTTC. As protein: CASSLRGAPAF.

This sequence joins TRBV30 and TRBJ1-5; D is uncertain. The germline V gene encodes CDR1 GTSNPN and CDR2 SVGIG (reference sequence). V was trimmed by 8 bases and J by 2 bases, leaving 10 bases between them. The CDR3 sequence is 12 residues long. CDR3 sequence (DNA): TGTGCCGGCGTAAGGGGCAATCAGCCCCAGCATTTT. This codes for CAGVRGNQPQHF.

The V call is TRBV30, the J call TRBJ1-1; D is unclear. V lost 4 bases, J lost 0 bases, and 12 bases lay in between. This CDR3 region has 14 residues. Germline CDR1 reads GTSNPN; CDR2 reads SVGIG (reference sequence). The CDR3 DNA is TGTGCCTGGACCCCTTGGCGGGTGAACACTGAAGCTTTCTTT. Translated: CAWTPWRVNTEAFF.

V and J are TRBV7-7 and TRBJ2-3; 7 bases match TRBD2. The CDR3 is made up of 18 amino acids. Germline-derived CDR1 and CDR2 are SSHAT and FNYEAQ (reference sequence). Trimming removed 2 bases from V and 4 bases from J; junction bases left unmatched: 15. CDR3 nucleotide sequence: TGTGCCAGCAGCTTAAGGCCCACCAGCGGGGTATCTTCAGATACGCAGTATTTT. Its protein product is CASSLRPTSGVSSDTQYF. Variable domain in full (rest from reference TRBV7-7 and TRBJ2-3): GAGVSQSPRYKVTKRGQDVTLRCDPISSHATLYWYQQALGQGPEFLTYFNYEAQPDKSGLPSDRFSAERPEGSISTLTIQRTEQRDSAMYRCASSLRPTSGVSSDTQYFGPGTRLTVL.

This clone was picked up a small number of times. The chain employs TRBV21-1 and TRBJ2-2; TRBD2 is the table's D call, not checked against the DNA. TRBV21-1 is a documented pseudogene. The length of the CDR3 is 18 residues. CDR3 residues: CASSKGMAGPANTGELFF. The CDR3 nucleotides are TGTGCCAGCAGCAAAGGCATGGCGGGGCCCGCGAACACCGGGGAGCTGTTTTTT.

V usage is TRBV18 and J usage is TRBJ2-1; D unclear. Germline V gene sequence: CDR1 KGHSH, CDR2 LQKENI. The germline V and J ends were trimmed by 0 bases and 8 bases, with 8 bases remaining between them. The CDR3 contains 13 residues. DNA for the CDR3: TGTGCCAGCTCACCACCGTCGAAGGATGAGCAGTTCTTC. As protein: CASSPPSKDEQFF.

This rearrangement joins TRBV18 to TRBJ2-4; 7 bases line up with TRBD1. In germline, CDR1 is KGHSH, CDR2 LQKENI. The CDR3 runs to 14 residues. J lost 4 bases, V lost 3 bases, and 3 bases had no gene match. The CDR3 sequence is CASSPEQGKNIQYF. The CDR3, as DNA: TGTGCCAGCTCACCGGAACAGGGGAAAAACATTCAGTACTTC.

This clone was counted only a few times. This chain joins TRBV20-1 and TRBJ1-1; no clear D gene. This CDR3 spans 11 amino acids. Germline CDR1 and CDR2: DFQATT and SNEGSKA (reference sequence). With 4 bases removed from V and 1 base from J, the gap between germline ends came to 4 bases. CDR3 loop: CSANGNTEAFF. CDR3 sequence (DNA): TGCAGTGCTAACGGGAACACTGAAGCTTTCTTT.

This clone was seen just once. The CDR3 reads CASSLEDASNQPQHF. Written as DNA, the CDR3 is TGTGCCAGCAGCTTAGAGGATGCTAGCAATCAGCCCCAGCATTTT. The V gene is TRBV7-8, the J gene TRBJ1-5; no definite D call. Germline-derived CDR1 and CDR2 are SGHVS and FQNEAQ. The CDR3 is 15 amino acids. V was trimmed by 1 base and J by 0 bases, leaving 7 bases between them.

The genes are TRBV28 and TRBJ2-3; 8 nucleotides line up with TRBD2. CDR3 length: 15 residues. The J segment lost 2 bases and the V segment lost 5 bases, leaving 6 bases of the junction unmatched. The germline V gene encodes CDR1 MDHEN and CDR2 SYDVKM. The CDR3, as DNA: TGTGCCAGCAGTCCAGAGCGGGGGATCACAGATACGCAGTATTTT. Residues: CASSPERGITDTQYF.

The J gene is TRBJ1-1, the V gene TRBV28; 7 bases line up with TRBD1. After removal of 7 bases from V and 0 bases from J, the junction contained 5 bases not matched to a gene. The CDR3 has 14 residues. The germline V gene has CDR1 MDHEN and CDR2 SYDVKM. In DNA, the CDR3 is TGTGCCAGCACAGGAGGGGGCATGAACACTGAAGCTTTCTTT. Amino acid sequence: CASTGGGMNTEAFF.

The rearrangement links TRBV4-1 to TRBJ2-1, with D maybe TRBD2 (7 bases). The V end was cut by 4 bases, the J end by 6 bases, with 16 bases between. Germline CDR1 reads MGHRA; CDR2 reads YSYEKL. The CDR3 extends over 15 amino acids. The CDR3 DNA follows: TGCGCCAGCAGCCCCCGTGGGGGGGGCTCCAATGAGCAGTTCTTC. It yields the protein CASSPRGGGSNEQFF.

The chain is built from TRBV14 and TRBJ1-2; D ambiguous. Trimming removed 1 base from V and 8 bases from J, with 14 bases in between. Looked up from germline, CDR1 is SGHDN and CDR2 is FVKESK. This CDR3 is built from 14 residues. The CDR3 DNA follows: TGTGCCAGCAGCCAAGTAGCTTCCCTATGGGGCTACACCTTC. Protein: CASSQVASLWGYTF.